This passage covers 16 T cell receptor beta chains from one sample sequenced in a study of CD8 T cells in Susac syndrome. It was with random hexamers that roughly 0.45 to 1 ug RNA was reverse transcribed. TCRdb recomputed calls from the immunoSEQ multiplex PCR reads with MiXCR, one row per CDR3 protein. Of a few hundred thousand distinct CDR3 sequences in the sample, 85% were seen once. The sample comprised CD8+ T cells from PBMCs. These receptors were obtained from a human donor with multiple sclerosis.

J is TRBJ1-1 and V is TRBV19, with D unresolved. The CDR3 totals 14 residues. V was trimmed by 1 base and J by 4 bases, leaving 10 bases between them. The germline V gene has CDR1 LNHDA and CDR2 SQIVND (reference sequence). CDR3 nucleotide sequence: TGTGCCAGTAGTATAGCCACCTCCGGCACTGAAGCTTTCTTT. Amino acids: CASSIATSGTEAFF.

The J gene is TRBJ1-1, the V gene TRBV27; D is perhaps TRBD1 (6 bases). This CDR3 contains 15 residues. V was clipped by 5 bases and J by 0 bases, with 13 bases between them. Germline V gene lookup returns CDR1 MNHEY and CDR2 SMNVEV (reference sequence). CDR3 bases: TGTGCCAGCAGTACCCGGACAGTCATGAACACTGAAGCTTTCTTT. This sequence encodes CASSTRTVMNTEAFF.

DNA for the CDR3: TGTGCCAGCAGTTTAGCACAGGGGGCCGAGGATGAGCAGTTCTTC. The encoded protein is CASSLAQGAEDEQFF. This chain connects TRBV28 to TRBJ2-1; TRBD1 matches at 9 bases. Germline V CDR1 and CDR2: MDHEN, SYDVKM. After removal of 2 bases from V and 8 bases from J, the junction contained 7 bases not matched to a gene. CDR3 length: 15 residues. The full variable domain, completed using reference TRBV28 and TRBJ2-1, is DVKVTQSSRYLVKRTGEKVFLECVQDMDHENMFWYRQDPGLGLRLIYFSYDVKMKEKGDIPEGYSVSREKKERFSLILESASTNQTSMYLCASSLAQGAEDEQFFGPGTRLTVL.

Only a few counts were recorded for this clonotype. The CDR3 nucleotides are TGTGCCAGCAGCCAAGATCCTAGGGGGGCGGAAGATACGCAGTATTTT. Amino acids: CASSQDPRGAEDTQYF. The rearrangement joins TRBV14 to TRBJ2-3, with D possibly called TRBD1 or TRBD2 (6 bases each). Germline V gives CDR1 SGHDN, CDR2 FVKESK. The CDR3 totals 16 residues. V gave up 0 bases and J gave up 5 bases, with 15 bases separating them.

J is TRBJ2-1 and V is TRBV7-9; D ambiguous. The V and J ends lost 6 bases and 0 bases respectively, with 21 bases between them. The CDR3 contains 18 residues. From germline, CDR1 is SEHNR and CDR2 FQNEAQ (reference sequence). CDR3 nucleotide sequence: TGTGCCAGCAGTACTTTGAGGATGGCTTTGGGCTCCTACAATGAGCAGTTCTTC. It yields the protein CASSTLRMALGSYNEQFF. Full variable domain (rest looked up from reference TRBV7-9 and TRBJ2-1): DTGVSQNPRHKITKRGQNVTFRCDPISEHNRLYWYRQTLGQGPEFLTYFQNEAQLEKSRLLSDRFSAERPKGSFSTLEIQRTEQGDSAMYLCASSTLRMALGSYNEQFFGPGTRLTVL.

In DNA form, the CDR3 reads TGTGCCAGCAGCCCGGGGCCGGGGGATACGCAGTATTTT. Translation: CASSPGPGDTQYF. The chain is built from TRBV7-7 and TRBJ2-3; D may match TRBD1 or TRBD2 (5 bases each). Germline loops: CDR1 SSHAT, CDR2 FNYEAQ (reference sequence). Deletions cut 5 bases from V and 6 bases from J, with 12 bases between. This CDR3 spans 13 amino acids.

This rearrangement joins TRBV27 to TRBJ2-3, with 14 nucleotides matching TRBD2. Germline V gene data show CDR1 as MNHEY and CDR2 as SMNVEV (reference sequence). Trimming took 3 bases from V and 4 from J; bases not matched to a gene: 6. The CDR3 length is 17 residues. As DNA, the CDR3 is TGTGCCAGCAGTTTTGGACTAGCGGGGGGTTCGGCAGATACGCAGTATTTT. Its translation: CASSFGLAGGSADTQYF.

CDR3 sequence reads: CASSEPLGDRGRGTEAFF. CDR3 coding DNA: TGTGCCAGCAGTGAGCCCCTCGGGGACAGGGGGCGCGGCACTGAAGCTTTCTTT. V usage is TRBV25-1 and J usage is TRBJ1-1; 12 nucleotides match TRBD1. The junction had 12 bases not matched to a gene; V was cut back by 3 bases and J by 4 bases. CDR3 length: 18 amino acids. CDR1 and CDR2 from the germline V gene are MGHDK and SYGVNS. The full variable domain, in which reference TRBV25-1 and TRBJ1-1 provide the parts outside the CDR3, is EADIYQTPRYLVIGTGKKITLECSQTMGHDKMYWYQQDPGMELHLIHYSYGVNSTEKGDLSSESTVSRIRTEHFPLTLESARPSHTSQYLCASSEPLGDRGRGTEAFFGQGTRLTVV.

The chain joins TRBV5-6 to TRBJ2-7; TRBD1 matches 8 bases. The germline gives CDR1 SGHDT, CDR2 YYEEEE. The CDR3 runs to 13 residues. Unmatched junction bases numbered 7, after V lost 7 bases and J lost 4 bases. The CDR3 is CASGDGTGYEQYF. CDR3 coding DNA: TGTGCCAGCGGAGACGGGACAGGTTACGAGCAGTACTTC.

This CDR3 reads CASSHPGGIAGSNTGELFF. As DNA, the CDR3 is TGTGCCAGCAGCCACCCAGGGGGTATAGCGGGTTCGAACACCGGGGAGCTGTTTTTT. The chain uses TRBV9 and TRBJ2-2; D may be TRBD1 or TRBD2 (7 bases each). This CDR3 spans 19 amino acids. CDR1 is SGDLS, CDR2 YYNGEE, per germline. V was trimmed by 4 bases and J by 0 bases, leaving 22 bases between them.

CDR3 sequence (DNA): TGTGCCAGCAGCTTAGCCAACTTACGGGGCGGCTACACCTTC. Translation gives CASSLANLRGGYTF. This chain joins TRBV7-9 and TRBJ1-2; TRBD1 might be the D (5 bases). V was cut by 0 bases and J by 8 bases, with 13 bases left in between. The germline V gene encodes CDR1 SEHNR and CDR2 FQNEAQ (reference sequence). The CDR3 has 14 residues. Using reference TRBV7-9 and TRBJ1-2 for the parts outside the CDR3, the full variable domain is DTGVSQNPRHKITKRGQNVTFRCDPISEHNRLYWYRQTLGQGPEFLTYFQNEAQLEKSRLLSDRFSAERPKGSFSTLEIQRTEQGDSAMYLCASSLANLRGGYTFGSGTRLTVV.

This clonotype was picked up a small number of times. V is TRBV19 and J is TRBJ1-1; D gene ambiguous. This CDR3 spans 13 amino acids. V lost 5 bases to trimming and J lost 6 bases, with 13 bases between them. The germline CDR1 and CDR2 sequences are LNHDA and SQIVND (reference sequence). The chain's CDR3 is CASSARVGPEAFF. For the CDR3, the DNA is TGTGCCAGTAGTGCAAGGGTCGGGCCTGAAGCTTTCTTT.

The chain recombines TRBV28 with TRBJ2-1, with D possibly matching TRBD2 (5 bases). Germline assignment: CDR1 MDHEN and CDR2 SYDVKM. The germline V and J ends were trimmed by 3 bases and 8 bases, with 14 bases remaining between them. The CDR3 has 14 amino acids. CDR3 residues: CASSFGGSWDEQFF. The CDR3 bases are TGTGCCAGCAGTTTTGGTGGGAGCTGGGATGAGCAGTTCTTC.

The rearrangement joins TRBV29-1 to TRBJ2-3, with a tentative D call TRBD2 (6 bases). V dropped 2 bases and J dropped 0 bases, with 12 bases sitting between them. CDR3 length equals 15 residues. Germline V CDR1 and CDR2: SQVTM, ANQGSEA. CDR3 sequence (DNA): TGCAGCGTTGAAATAGCGGCCCTTAGCACAGATACGCAGTATTTT. It translates to CSVEIAALSTDTQYF.

The V call is TRBV10-3, the J call TRBJ2-7; the D is unclear. Germline V gene data show CDR1 as ENHRY and CDR2 as SYGVKD. V gave up 0 bases and J gave up 4 bases, with 13 bases separating them. CDR3 length: 15 amino acids. The CDR3 sequence is CAISESSPGEYEQYF. CDR3 sequence (DNA): TGTGCCATCAGTGAGTCGAGCCCCGGAGAATACGAGCAGTACTTC.

This chain joins TRBV30 and TRBJ2-1, with 15 nucleotides matching TRBD2. With 3 bases clipped from V and 7 bases from J, the junction kept 4 bases outside the gene matches. The CDR3 has 15 amino acids. Germline CDR1 GTSNPN, CDR2 SVGIG (reference sequence). CDR3 residues: CAWRGTSGRKNEQFF. CDR3 sequence (DNA): TGTGCCTGGAGGGGGACTAGCGGGAGGAAAAATGAGCAGTTCTTC.